This TCR beta chain was captured in a study of blood T cell repertoires in COVID-19. Study summary: COVID-19 samples from acute and convalescent phases originated in the United States, Italy and Spain.

Using immunoSEQ multiplex PCR, the repertoire was profiled, and TCRdb retains in-frame clones only, with some absent. The table includes 300,000 to 350,000 clones, roughly 89% detected once. Material: PBMCs or T cells enriched from blood (not recorded which). The receptor was isolated from a woman in her twenties or thirties who had recovered from COVID-19.

The CDR3 region has the DNA TGTGCCAGCAGTTTAAACAGGTTCAATGAGCAGTTCTTC. Its protein is CASSLNRFNEQFF. The chain employs TRBV6-4 and TRBJ2-1; perhaps TRBD1 as D (5 bases). The germline gives CDR1 MRHNA, CDR2 SNTAGT. V was trimmed by 5 bases and J by 6 bases, leaving 11 bases between them. CDR3 length equals 13 residues.